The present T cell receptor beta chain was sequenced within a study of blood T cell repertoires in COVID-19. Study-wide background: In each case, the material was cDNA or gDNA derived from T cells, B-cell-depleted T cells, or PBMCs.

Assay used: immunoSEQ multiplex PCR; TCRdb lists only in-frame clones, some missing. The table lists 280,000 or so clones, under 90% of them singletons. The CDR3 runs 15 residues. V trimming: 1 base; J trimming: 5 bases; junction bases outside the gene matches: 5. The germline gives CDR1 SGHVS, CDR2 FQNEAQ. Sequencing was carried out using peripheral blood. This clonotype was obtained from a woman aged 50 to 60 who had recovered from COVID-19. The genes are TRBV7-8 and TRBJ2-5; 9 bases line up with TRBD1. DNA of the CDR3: TGTGCCAGCAGCTTAGTAGGACAGGGGAGGGAGACCCAGTACTTC. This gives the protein CASSLVGQGRETQYF. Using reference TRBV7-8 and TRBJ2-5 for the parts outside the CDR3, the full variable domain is GAGVSQSPRYKVAKRGQDVALRCDPISGHVSLFWYQQALGQGPEFLTYFQNEAQLDKSGLPSDRFFAERPEGSVSTLKIQRTQQEDSAVYLCASSLVGQGRETQYFGPGTRLLVL.